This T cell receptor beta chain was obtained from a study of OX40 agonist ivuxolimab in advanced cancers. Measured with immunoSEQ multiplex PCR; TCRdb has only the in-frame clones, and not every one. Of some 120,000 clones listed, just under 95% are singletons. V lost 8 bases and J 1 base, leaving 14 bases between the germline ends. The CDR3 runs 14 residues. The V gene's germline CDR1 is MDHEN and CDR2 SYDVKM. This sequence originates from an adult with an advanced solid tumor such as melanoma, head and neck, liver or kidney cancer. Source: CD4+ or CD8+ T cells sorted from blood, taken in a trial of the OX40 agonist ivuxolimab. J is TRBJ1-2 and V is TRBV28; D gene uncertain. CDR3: CASCSGAVNYGYTF. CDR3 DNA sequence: TGTGCCAGCTGCTCAGGTGCCGTTAACTATGGCTACACCTTC.